There are a few counts of the clone carrying this TCR beta chain. The antigen remains unidentified. The entry originates in a study of cytotoxic CD8 clonotypes in ibrutinib-treated CLL. General study findings and limits: Under therapy, public clonotypes either contracted or stayed stable, and they were uncommon. Before falling back toward baseline at progression, clonality had risen at the time of ibrutinib response.

Profiling relied on immunoSEQ multiplex PCR, and the TCRdb table lists in-frame clones only, not all of them. The sample consists of 250,000 to 350,000 clones, around 77% of them appearing once. Germline V CDR1 and CDR2: MNHEY, SMNVEV (reference sequence). The CDR3 runs to 17 residues. The V gene end was trimmed by 4 bases and the J gene end by 9 bases; junction bases not matched to a gene: 14. The chain couples TRBV27 to TRBJ1-6, with 8 bases that match TRBD1. Sequenced here: PBMCs, sampled at disease progression, from a patient treated with ibrutinib. The TCR comes from a human donor with chronic lymphocytic leukemia. The CDR3 bases are TGTGCCAGCAGTTCCATCACAGGACAGGGTGGGGGTTCACCCCTCCACTTT. Translated: CASSSITGQGGGSPLHF.